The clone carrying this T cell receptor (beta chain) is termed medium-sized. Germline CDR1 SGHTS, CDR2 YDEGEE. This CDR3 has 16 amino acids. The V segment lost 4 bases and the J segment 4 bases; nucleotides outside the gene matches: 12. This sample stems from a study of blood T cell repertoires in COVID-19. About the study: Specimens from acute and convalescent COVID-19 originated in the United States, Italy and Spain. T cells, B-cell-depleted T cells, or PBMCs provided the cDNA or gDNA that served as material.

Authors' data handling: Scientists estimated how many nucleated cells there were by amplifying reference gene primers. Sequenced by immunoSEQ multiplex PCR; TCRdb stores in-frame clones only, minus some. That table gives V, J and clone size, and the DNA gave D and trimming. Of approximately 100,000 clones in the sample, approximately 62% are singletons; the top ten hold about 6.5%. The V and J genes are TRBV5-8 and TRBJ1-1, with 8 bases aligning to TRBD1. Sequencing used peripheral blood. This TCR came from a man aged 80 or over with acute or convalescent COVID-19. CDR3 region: CASSTDRERWSTEAFF. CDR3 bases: TGTGCCAGCAGCACGGACAGGGAACGATGGAGCACTGAAGCTTTCTTT.